A selection of T cell receptor beta chains follows, all from one sample in a study of T cell responses to AZD1222 COVID-19 vaccine. Sequencing used immunoSEQ multiplex PCR; TCRdb keeps in-frame clones, though not all of them. The sample holds 140,000 or so clones, 85% to 95% seen once. The material sequenced was peripheral blood, taken after recovery from COVID-19. Receptors originate from an adult who had recovered from COVID-19. CDR3s include the opening cysteine and the closing phenylalanine or tryptophan. D genes are given only for firm matches. Where a row states a size, it is once, few, many or the class of an expanded clone; other rows omit it.

CDR3: CASSSRRGRWDFYNEQFF; DNA: TGTGCCAGCAGCTCACGACGTGGGCGGTGGGATTTCTACAATGAGCAGTTCTTC; J: TRBJ2-1; V: TRBV5-6; size: NA; D: NA
CDR3: CASSSPLSTTSYEQYF; DNA: TGTGCCAGCAGCTCCCCCCTAAGCACGACCTCCTACGAGCAGTACTTC; J: TRBJ2-7; V: TRBV7-9; size: NA; D: NA
CDR3: CASSGIQGSGANVLTF; DNA: TGTGCCAGCAGCGGGATACAGGGCTCTGGGGCCAACGTCCTGACTTTC; J: TRBJ2-6; V: TRBV3-1/TRBV3-2; size: NA; D: NA
CDR3: CASSLVGTANYEQYF; DNA: TGCGCCAGCAGCTTGGTCGGGACGGCCAACTACGAGCAGTACTTC; J: TRBJ2-7; V: TRBV5-1; size: once; D: NA
CDR3: CASSLLGSPGQPQHF; DNA: TGCGCCAGCAGCTTGCTCGGCTCGCCGGGCCAGCCCCAGCATTTT; J: TRBJ1-5; V: TRBV5-1; size: NA; D: NA
CDR3: CATSDGQGADEKLFF; DNA: TGTGCCACCAGTGATGGACAGGGGGCGGATGAAAAACTGTTTTTT; J: TRBJ1-4; V: TRBV24-1; size: NA; D: TRBD1
CDR3: CASSKHRQGGSGRGLEQYF; DNA: TGTGCCAGCAGCAAACACAGACAGGGCGGTAGCGGGAGGGGACTCGAGCAGTACTTC; J: TRBJ2-7; V: TRBV11-2; size: NA; D: TRBD2
CDR3: CASSLTGGTDNEQFF; DNA: TGTGCCAGCAGCTTAACAGGGGGCACGGACAATGAGCAGTTCTTC; J: TRBJ2-1; V: TRBV7-3; size: NA; D: TRBD1
CDR3: CASSKAQGAASLTLQETQYF; DNA: TGTGCCAGCAGTAAAGCACAGGGGGCAGCGTCCCTAACGCTCCAAGAGACCCAGTACTTC; J: TRBJ2-5; V: TRBV2; size: NA; D: TRBD1
CDR3: CASSLGEKLFF; DNA: TGTGCCAGCAGTTTGGGTGAAAAACTGTTTTTT; J: TRBJ1-4; V: TRBV27; size: NA; D: NA
CDR3: CASSLAPQTAQGVDGYTF; DNA: TGCGCCAGCAGCTTGGCTCCCCAGACCGCACAAGGGGTAGATGGCTACACCTTC; J: TRBJ1-2; V: TRBV5-1; size: NA; D: NA
CDR3: CASSNAYEQYF; DNA: TGTGCCAGCAGTAACGCCTACGAGCAGTACTTC; J: TRBJ2-7; V: TRBV6-2/TRBV6-3; size: NA; D: NA
CDR3: CASSVLADYNEQFF; DNA: TGTGCCAGCAGTGTGCTAGCGGACTACAATGAGCAGTTCTTC; J: TRBJ2-1; V: TRBV28; size: NA; D: TRBD2